Reported below is one T cell receptor beta chain. These data belong to a study of blood T cells in healthy people across ages. Together with a sample-barcoded 5' primer, a J-beta primer mix was included in a second PCR lasting about 7 to 11 cycles. A template-switch adaptor containing 12 random nucleotides labeled each cDNA molecule. TCRdb independently ran MiXCR on the 5' RACE reads; one entry per CDR3 protein. The repertoire holds about 1 million distinct CDR3 sequences, 35% to 50% seen once, with over 15% in the top ten. Sequenced input: blood. The clonotype originates from a woman aged 60 to 75 in good health.

The CDR3, as DNA: TGTGCCAGCAGGGTCCCCGGTCAGGGAGGCACTGAAGCTTTCTTT. This sequence encodes CASRVPGQGGTEAFF. V and J are TRBV28 and TRBJ1-1; tentatively, D is TRBD1 (5 bases). The CDR3 is 15 amino acids. The V end lost 6 bases, the J end lost 4 bases, and 18 bases lay between the germline ends. Germline CDR1 reads MDHEN; CDR2 reads SYDVKM.